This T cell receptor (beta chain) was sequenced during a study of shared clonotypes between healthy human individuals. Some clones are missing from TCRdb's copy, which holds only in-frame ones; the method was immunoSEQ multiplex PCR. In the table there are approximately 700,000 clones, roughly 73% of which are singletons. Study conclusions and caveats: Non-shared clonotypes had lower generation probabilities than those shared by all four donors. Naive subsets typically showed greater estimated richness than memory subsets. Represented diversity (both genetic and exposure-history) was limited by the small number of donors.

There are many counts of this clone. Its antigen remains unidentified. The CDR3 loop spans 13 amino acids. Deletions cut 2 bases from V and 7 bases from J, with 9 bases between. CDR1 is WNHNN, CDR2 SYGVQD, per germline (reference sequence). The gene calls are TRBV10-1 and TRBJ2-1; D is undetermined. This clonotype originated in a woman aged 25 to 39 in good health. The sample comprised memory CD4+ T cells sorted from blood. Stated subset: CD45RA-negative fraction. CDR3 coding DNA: TGCGCCAGCAGTGAGCCCGGGTGGAATGAGCAGTTCTTC. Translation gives CASSEPGWNEQFF.